Shown below are 9 T cell receptor beta chains from a single sample sequenced in a study of PD-L1 blockade in urothelial cancer (dated by TCRdb to about 2017). Libraries were made using the immunoSEQ multiplex PCR assay. TCRdb retrieved this table from immuneACCESS and kept in-frame rearrangements only. Not all clones are present; in checked studies, unresolved V genes account for under half, and no reason is known for the remainder. Recorded for this sample are 90,000 to 120,000 clones; around 90% of them occurred a single time. The ten largest make up approximately 1% of the sample. The input for sequencing was PBMCs, taken around atezolizumab (anti-PD-L1) treatment. The receptor source for this set is a woman of 80 years or more with urothelial cancer.

This chain connects TRBV11-2 to TRBJ2-7; 12 positions match TRBD1. There are 15 residues in the CDR3. With V trimmed by 5 bases and J by 2 bases, 4 bases remained unmatched. CDR1 SGHAT and CDR2 FQNNGV come from the germline V gene. This CDR3 reads CASSIGTGGTYEQYF. In DNA, the CDR3 is TGTGCCAGCAGCATCGGGACAGGGGGCACCTACGAGCAGTACTTC. Full variable domain (remainder filled in from reference TRBV11-2 and TRBJ2-7): EAGVAQSPRYKIIEKRQSVAFWCNPISGHATLYWYQQILGQGPKLLIQFQNNGVVDDSQLPKDRFSAERLKGVDSTLKIQPAKLEDSAVYLCASSIGTGGTYEQYFGPGTRLTVT.

V and J are TRBV7-2 and TRBJ2-1, with 13 bases that match TRBD2. CDR1 is SGHTA, CDR2 FQGNSA, per germline. The CDR3 covers 16 residues. The ends lost 4 bases at V and 0 bases at J; junction bases unmatched: 0. The CDR3 reads CASSWTSGSSYNEQFF. The CDR3 bases are TGTGCCAGCAGCTGGACTAGCGGGAGCTCCTACAATGAGCAGTTCTTC.

The gene calls are TRBV18 and TRBJ1-5; D perhaps matches TRBD1 (6 bases). CDR1 and CDR2 from the germline V gene are KGHSH and LQKENI. There are 15 residues in the CDR3. The germline V and J ends were trimmed by 6 bases and 4 bases, with 16 bases remaining between them. The CDR3 loop reads CASSQGGIRNQPQHF. CDR3 bases: TGTGCCAGCTCCCAAGGGGGTATACGAAATCAGCCCCAGCATTTT. Based on the CDR3 plus reference TRBV18 and TRBJ1-5, the full variable domain is NAGVMQNPRHLVRRRGQEARLRCSPMKGHSHVYWYRQLPEEGLKFMVYLQKENIIDESGMPKERFSAEFPKEGPSILRIQQVVRGDSAAYFCASSQGGIRNQPQHFGDGTRLSIL.

V gene TRBV18 combines with J gene TRBJ2-7, with D perhaps matching TRBD1 (6 bases). With 5 bases removed from V and 2 bases from J, the gap between germline ends came to 10 bases. The CDR3 spans 13 residues. The germline V gene has CDR1 KGHSH and CDR2 LQKENI. The CDR3 region has the DNA TGTGCCAGCTCAACCCGGGACACCTACGAGCAGTACTTC. It codes for CASSTRDTYEQYF.

The chain recombines TRBV19 with TRBJ1-2; 9 bases map to TRBD1. J was trimmed by 7 bases and V by 6 bases; bases with no gene match: 3. CDR3 length equals 12 residues. Germline V gene data show CDR1 as LNHDA and CDR2 as SQIVND (reference sequence). CDR3 nucleotide sequence: TGTGCCAGTAGCACAGGGGGCGCTGGCTACACCTTC. Its protein is CASSTGGAGYTF. Looking up the rest from reference TRBV19 and TRBJ1-2 gives the full variable domain: DGGITQSPKYLFRKEGQNVTLSCEQNLNHDAMYWYRQDPGQGLRLIYYSQIVNDFQKGDIAEGYSVSREKKESFPLTVTSAQKNPTAFYLCASSTGGAGYTFGSGTRLTVV.

This chain uses TRBV6-5 with TRBJ2-1; 10 bases line up with TRBD2. The CDR3 runs to 14 residues. Germline assignment: CDR1 MNHEY and CDR2 SVGAGI. The J segment lost 10 bases and the V segment lost 5 bases, leaving 8 bases of the junction unmatched. The CDR3 loop reads CASSPAGGPREQFF. The DNA for the CDR3 is TGTGCCAGCAGTCCAGCGGGAGGGCCACGGGAGCAGTTCTTC.

This sequence joins TRBV5-1 and TRBJ2-2; 10 nucleotides align to TRBD2. With V trimmed by 0 bases and J by 4 bases, 9 bases remained unmatched. Germline CDR1 SGHRS, CDR2 YFSETQ. The CDR3 is 18 amino acids. The CDR3 nucleotides read TGCGCCAGCAGCTTGGCACCTAGCGGGAGCGTGCGCACCGGGGAGCTGTTTTTT. Translation: CASSLAPSGSVRTGELFF. Supplemented by reference TRBV5-1 and TRBJ2-2, the full variable domain reads KAGVTQTPRYLIKTRGQQVTLSCSPISGHRSVSWYQQTPGQGLQFLFEYFSETQRNKGNFPGRFSGRQFSNSRSEMNVSTLELGDSALYLCASSLAPSGSVRTGELFFGEGSRLTVL.

The chain joins TRBV5-4 to TRBJ2-7; 11 bases line up with TRBD1. The CDR3 has 15 amino acids. Germline-derived CDR1 and CDR2 are SGHNT and YYREEE (reference sequence). After removal of 2 bases from V and 3 bases from J, the junction contained 4 bases not matched to a gene. In nucleotides, the CDR3 is TGTGCCAGCAGCTTTGGACAGGGGGCTAACTACGAGCAGTACTTC. Translating it yields CASSFGQGANYEQYF.

This clone was detected only once. The chain carries TRBV15 and TRBJ2-1, with 8 nucleotides matching TRBD2. Losses at the gene ends were 4 bases for V and 5 bases for J; bases not matched to a gene: 16. The CDR3 is 18 amino acids. Germline CDR1 LNHNV, CDR2 YYDKDF (reference sequence). The CDR3 nucleotides are TGTGCCACCAGCACATTGTTTCCGGGGGGGACATATAACAATGAGCAGTTCTTC. Protein product: CATSTLFPGGTYNNEQFF.